A few counts support the clone carrying this TCR beta chain. Its antigen is not identified. Other DNA sequences from this sample encode an identical CDR3 as well. This sample is drawn from a study of T cell clonotyping in hematopoietic cell transplantation. Regarding the study as a whole: Higher Inverse Simpson Index values in graft donor and pretransplant recipient predicted broader posttransplant TCR diversity.

Some clones are missing from TCRdb's copy, which holds only in-frame ones; the method was immunoSEQ multiplex PCR. The data show several thousand clones, around three quarters seen once. This CDR3 has 15 amino acids. Germline CDR1 SGHVS, CDR2 FNYEAQ. J lost 6 bases, V lost 3 bases, and 7 bases had no gene match. The receptor was isolated from a male patient between 60 and 69 years old who had an allogeneic stem cell transplant, so T cells may come from the graft donor. Some clones in this sample may be carry-over from other donors' samples. The chain joins TRBV7-6 to TRBJ1-5; 8 bases map to TRBD1. Sequenced material: peripheral blood mononuclear cells, taken 100 days after allogeneic stem cell transplant. The CDR3 coding sequence is TGTGCCAGCAGCTTTGGGCAGGGGGCAGGTCAGCCCCAGCATTTT. This sequence encodes CASSFGQGAGQPQHF.